This TCR beta chain was observed in a study of blood T cell repertoires in COVID-19. Study information: The samples span acute and convalescent COVID-19 from the United States, Italy and Spain. PBMCs, B-cell-depleted T cells, or T cells were the source of the cDNA or gDNA that made up the material.

Per the authors' pipeline: Amplification of reference gene primers was used by the study to estimate nucleated cell counts. Produced via immunoSEQ multiplex PCR; TCRdb's table is partial and in-frame only. Clone size and V and J calls were adopted from that table, with D and trimming inferred from the DNA. Among over 50,000 clones listed, around 87% were seen once. Germline V gene lookup returns CDR1 KGHSH and CDR2 LQKENI. The CDR3 spans 15 residues. Trimming removed 5 bases from V and 0 bases from J, with 8 bases in between. The clonotype comes from a human donor in a cohort sampled during active COVID-19. V gene TRBV18 combines with J gene TRBJ1-6; tentatively, D is TRBD1 (6 bases). The specimen sequenced was peripheral blood. As DNA, the CDR3 is TGTGCCAGCTCAGGACAGAGCTCCTATAATTCACCCCTCCACTTT. Encoded protein: CASSGQSSYNSPLHF.